Below are 11 T cell receptor beta chains sequenced from a single sample in a study of T cells in localized non-small cell lung cancer. Generated by immunoSEQ multiplex PCR, the TCRdb table keeps only in-frame clones and is missing some. The sample lists around 36,000 clones, approximately 81% occurring once. Source: peripheral blood mononuclear cells, taken before any cancer treatment. The receptors derive from a male donor at least 60 years old with stage II lung adenocarcinoma.

CDR3 in DNA: TGCGCCAGCAGCTTCCCCGGGACTAGCGGGACACCCCAAGAGACCCAGTACTTC. Its protein is CASSFPGTSGTPQETQYF. The chain recombines TRBV5-1 with TRBJ2-5; 13 positions agree with TRBD2. The J segment lost 1 base and the V segment lost 2 bases, leaving 8 bases of the junction unmatched. CDR1 is SGHRS and CDR2 is YFSETQ in the germline V gene. The CDR3 is 18 residues long.

The chain recombines TRBV6-5 with TRBJ2-7; D is possibly TRBD2 (6 bases). Trimming took 6 bases from V and 6 from J, leaving 15 bases between them. CDR1 is MNHEY and CDR2 is SVGAGI in the germline V gene. This CDR3 spans 13 amino acids. CDR3 coding DNA: TGTGCCAGCAGACGGGACTTCCTTGTCGAGCAGTACTTC. Its protein product is CASRRDFLVEQYF.

CDR3 coding DNA: TGTGCCAGCAGTTCTTCCCGCGGGGCCAGCGCGCAGTATTTT. It is translated as CASSSSRGASAQYF. This chain connects TRBV27 to TRBJ2-3; the D gene is possibly TRBD2 (6 bases). The CDR3 is 14 residues long. Germline V gene lookup returns CDR1 MNHEY and CDR2 SMNVEV (reference sequence). Trimming removed 4 bases from V and 10 bases from J, with 18 bases in between.

As to this clone: An end of the junction does not agree with germline; a read error may underlie this. The V gene is TRBV2, the J gene TRBJ1-1, with 9 bases aligning to TRBD1. Germline V gene data show CDR1 as SNHLY and CDR2 as FYNNEI. The CDR3 extends over 16 amino acids. The CDR3 DNA is TGTGCCAGCAGTGAACTCGGAACAGGGGGCAACAGTGAAGCTTTCTTT. It encodes CASSELGTGGNSEAFF.

V usage is TRBV30 and J usage is TRBJ1-2; 9 nucleotides align to TRBD1. This CDR3 region has 16 residues. Germline values: CDR1 GTSNPN, CDR2 SVGIG (reference sequence). V dropped 5 bases and J dropped 4; count of bases not matched to a gene: 14. The CDR3 region has the DNA TGTGCCTGGGGTAGGACAGGGGCTAGCGCACTCTATGGCTACACCTTC. Its protein product is CAWGRTGASALYGYTF.

Here the CDR3 DNA reads TGCAGTGCTGGTATCTACGAGCAGTACTTC. This codes for CSAGIYEQYF. This rearrangement joins TRBV20-1 to TRBJ2-7, with no clear D. CDR1 and CDR2 from the germline V gene are DFQATT and SNEGSKA (reference sequence). The CDR3 consists of 10 residues. V was shortened by 5 bases and J by 3 bases, with 5 bases between the two germline ends.

This chain connects TRBV19 to TRBJ1-6; TRBD1 is a possible D gene (5 bases). The CDR3 has 13 residues. Between the trimmed V and J ends, which lost 7 bases and 10 bases, there was a span of 14 bases. Per the germline V gene, CDR1 is LNHDA and CDR2 is SQIVND (reference sequence). DNA of the CDR3: TGTGCCAGTAAGGGGACGCTTGGCTCACCCCTCCACTTT. This gives the protein CASKGTLGSPLHF.

This clone was counted between two and nine times. This CDR3 is also generated by other DNA sequences in the sample. J is TRBJ1-2 and V is TRBV19; D gene unclear. The CDR3 totals 14 residues. V was cut by 2 bases and J by 0 bases, with 7 bases left in between. Germline V gene lookup returns CDR1 LNHDA and CDR2 SQIVND (reference sequence). CDR3 sequence: CASSISLPNYGYTF. In DNA form, the CDR3 reads TGTGCCAGTAGTATATCTCTTCCTAACTATGGCTACACCTTC.

The chain links TRBV7-6 to TRBJ1-4; D is undetermined. Per the germline V gene, CDR1 is SGHVS and CDR2 is FNYEAQ. The CDR3 sequence is 12 residues long. Between the trimmed V and J ends, which lost 5 bases and 8 bases, there was a span of 9 bases. CDR3 residues: CASSPIIEKLFF. CDR3 nucleotide sequence: TGTGCCAGCAGCCCAATCATCGAAAAACTGTTTTTT.

The chain couples TRBV10-3 to TRBJ2-7; 7 nucleotides line up with TRBD1. The CDR3 loop spans 13 amino acids. Germline V gene lookup returns CDR1 ENHRY and CDR2 SYGVKD. V was pared by 2 bases and J by 5 bases, with 3 bases of the junction left unmatched. The CDR3 DNA reads TGTGCCATCAGTGAGACAGGGGACCACGAGCAGTACTTC. It is translated as CAISETGDHEQYF.

The CDR3 sequence: CASSPGQGRELAGNNEQFF. CDR3 sequence (DNA): TGTGCCAGCTCACCCGGACAGGGCCGGGAGCTAGCGGGGAACAATGAGCAGTTCTTC. The chain joins TRBV18 to TRBJ2-1, with a possible D match to TRBD2 (9 bases). The V end lost 3 bases, the J end lost 5 bases, and 26 bases lay between the germline ends. The CDR3 contains 19 residues. From germline, CDR1 is KGHSH and CDR2 LQKENI.